The source of this T cell receptor beta chain is a study of cytomegalovirus exposure and HLA in healthy donors. This CDR3 is built from 15 residues. CDR1 and CDR2 from the germline V gene are SEHNR and FQNEAQ (reference sequence). The V end lost 5 bases, the J end lost 8 bases, and 21 bases lay between the germline ends. The study ran its PCR with 60 Vbeta and 13 Jbeta primers. Produced via immunoSEQ multiplex PCR; TCRdb's table is partial and in-frame only. In the table there are approximately 94,000 clones, over 60% of which are singletons. This clone has a single count. This TCR was sampled from a young man in good health and CMV-seropositive. The chain recombines TRBV7-9 with TRBJ1-2; tentative D call: TRBD1 (6 bases). Material for sequencing was PBMCs. CDR3 nucleotide sequence: TGTGCCAGCAGCCAAACCGCCCCCGGGCAGGGGGGCTACACCTTC. It yields the protein CASSQTAPGQGGYTF.